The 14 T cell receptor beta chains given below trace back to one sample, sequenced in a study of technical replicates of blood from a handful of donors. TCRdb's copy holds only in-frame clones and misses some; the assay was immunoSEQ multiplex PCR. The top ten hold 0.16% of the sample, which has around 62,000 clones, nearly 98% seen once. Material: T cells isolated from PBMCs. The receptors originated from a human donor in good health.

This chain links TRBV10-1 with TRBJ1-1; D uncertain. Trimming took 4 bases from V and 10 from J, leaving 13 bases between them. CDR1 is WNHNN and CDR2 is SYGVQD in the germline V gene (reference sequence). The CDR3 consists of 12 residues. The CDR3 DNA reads TGCGCCAGCAGTGTGTCGGGCGAAGGAGCTTTCTTT. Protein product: CASSVSGEGAFF.

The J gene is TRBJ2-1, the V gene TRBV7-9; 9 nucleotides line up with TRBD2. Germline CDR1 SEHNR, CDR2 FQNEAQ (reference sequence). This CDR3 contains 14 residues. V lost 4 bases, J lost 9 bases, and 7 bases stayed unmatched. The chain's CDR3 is CASSSGLAGGEQFF. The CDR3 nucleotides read TGTGCCAGCAGCTCGGGACTAGCTGGGGGTGAGCAGTTCTTC.

The CDR3 DNA reads as TGTGCTAGTGGTTTAGGGGGAAATGAGCAGTTCTTC. Amino acid sequence: CASGLGGNEQFF. The rearrangement joins TRBV12-5 to TRBJ2-1; the D gene is possibly TRBD1 (6 bases). Trimming stripped 3 bases from V and 7 bases from J, with 7 bases between. This CDR3 region has 12 residues. The germline CDR1 and CDR2 sequences are LGHNT and FRNRAP. Full variable domain (outside the CDR3, taken from reference TRBV12-5 and TRBJ2-1): DARVTQTPRHKVTEMGQEVTMRCQPILGHNTVFWYRQTMMQGLELLAYFRNRAPLDDSGMPKDRFSAEMPDATLATLKIQPSEPRDSAVYFCASGLGGNEQFFGPGTRLTVL.

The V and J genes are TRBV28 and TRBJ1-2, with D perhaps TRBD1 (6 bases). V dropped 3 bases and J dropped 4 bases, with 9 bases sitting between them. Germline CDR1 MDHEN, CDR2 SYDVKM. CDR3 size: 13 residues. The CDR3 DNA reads TGTGCCAGCAGTTTCAGGGGATTCTATGGCTACACCTTC. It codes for CASSFRGFYGYTF.

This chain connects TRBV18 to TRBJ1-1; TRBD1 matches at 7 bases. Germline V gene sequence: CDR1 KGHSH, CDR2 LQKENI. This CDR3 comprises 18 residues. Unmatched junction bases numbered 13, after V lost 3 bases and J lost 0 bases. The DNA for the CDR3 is TGTGCCAGCTCACCGCCGGGACAGTTAAAAAGCATGAACACTGAAGCTTTCTTT. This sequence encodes CASSPPGQLKSMNTEAFF.

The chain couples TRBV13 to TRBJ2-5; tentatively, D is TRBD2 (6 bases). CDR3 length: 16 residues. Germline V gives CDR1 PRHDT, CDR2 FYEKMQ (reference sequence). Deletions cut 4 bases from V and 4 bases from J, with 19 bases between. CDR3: CASSSLLGGSGETQYF. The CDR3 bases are TGTGCCAGCAGCTCTCTTCTGGGAGGATCGGGAGAGACCCAGTACTTC.

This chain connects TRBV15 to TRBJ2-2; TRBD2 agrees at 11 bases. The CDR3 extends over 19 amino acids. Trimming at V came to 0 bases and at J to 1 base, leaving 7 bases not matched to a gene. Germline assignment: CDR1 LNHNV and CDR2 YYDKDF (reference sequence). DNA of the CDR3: TGTGCCACCAGCAGAGACTTAGCGGGGGGGCCTGGGAACACCGGGGAGCTGTTTTTT. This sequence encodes CATSRDLAGGPGNTGELFF.

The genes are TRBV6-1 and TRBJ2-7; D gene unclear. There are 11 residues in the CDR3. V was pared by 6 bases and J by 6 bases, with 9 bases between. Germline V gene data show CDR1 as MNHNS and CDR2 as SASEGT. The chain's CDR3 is CASSAPGEQYF. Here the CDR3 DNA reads TGTGCCAGCAGCGCCCCAGGCGAGCAGTACTTC.

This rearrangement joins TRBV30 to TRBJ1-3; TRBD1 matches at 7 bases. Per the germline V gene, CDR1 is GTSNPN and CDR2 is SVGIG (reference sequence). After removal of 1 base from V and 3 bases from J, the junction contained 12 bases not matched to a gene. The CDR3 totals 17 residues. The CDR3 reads CAWSGWFRQGLGNTIYF. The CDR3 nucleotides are TGTGCCTGGAGTGGGTGGTTTCGACAGGGTCTTGGAAACACCATATATTTT.

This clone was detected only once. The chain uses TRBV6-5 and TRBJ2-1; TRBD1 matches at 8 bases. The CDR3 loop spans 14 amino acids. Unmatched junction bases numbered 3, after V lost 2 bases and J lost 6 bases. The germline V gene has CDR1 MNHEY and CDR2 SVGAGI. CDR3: CASSYGQGANEQFF. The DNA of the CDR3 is TGTGCCAGCAGTTACGGGCAGGGGGCCAATGAGCAGTTCTTC.

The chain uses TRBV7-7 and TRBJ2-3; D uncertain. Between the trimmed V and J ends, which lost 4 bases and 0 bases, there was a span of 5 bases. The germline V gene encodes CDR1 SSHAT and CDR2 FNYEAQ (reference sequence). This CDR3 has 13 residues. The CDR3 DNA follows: TGTGCCAGCAGCTCCGTCAGCACAGATACGCAGTATTTT. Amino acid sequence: CASSSVSTDTQYF.

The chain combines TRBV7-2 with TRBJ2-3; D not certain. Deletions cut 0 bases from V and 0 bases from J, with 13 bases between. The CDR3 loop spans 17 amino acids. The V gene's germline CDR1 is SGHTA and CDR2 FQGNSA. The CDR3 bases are TGTGCCAGCAGCTTAGCCGGAGTAGGCACTAGCACAGATACGCAGTATTTT. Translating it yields CASSLAGVGTSTDTQYF. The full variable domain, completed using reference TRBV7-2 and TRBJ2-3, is GAGVSQSPSNKVTEKGKDVELRCDPISGHTALYWYRQSLGQGLEFLIYFQGNSAPDKSGLPSDRFSAERTGGSVSTLTIQRTQQEDSAVYLCASSLAGVGTSTDTQYFGPGTRLTVL.

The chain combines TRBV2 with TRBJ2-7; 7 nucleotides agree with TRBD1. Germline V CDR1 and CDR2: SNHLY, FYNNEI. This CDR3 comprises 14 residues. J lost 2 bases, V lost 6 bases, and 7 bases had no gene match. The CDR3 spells CASRTGQRAYEQYF. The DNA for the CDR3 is TGTGCCAGCAGGACGGGACAGAGAGCCTACGAGCAGTACTTC.

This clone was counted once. In DNA form, the CDR3 reads TGTGCCAGCAGACCGACAGGGAACTATGGCTACACCTTC. It translates to CASRPTGNYGYTF. The gene calls are TRBV28 and TRBJ1-2; TRBD1 agrees at 7 bases. The CDR3 extends over 13 amino acids. Germline assignment: CDR1 MDHEN and CDR2 SYDVKM. V dropped 6 bases and J dropped 2; count of bases not matched to a gene: 3.